This TCR beta chain was obtained from a study of cytomegalovirus exposure and HLA in healthy donors. Study as a whole: Sequencing of 180 million or so T cells in an earlier analysis found around 120 million unique TCR beta sequences. Study-level points and caveats: Compared with the roughly 700-donor mean, an Asian-associated ancestry cluster reportedly had fewer N-insertions, according to a later analysis.

Primers included in the PCR were 60 Vbeta and 13 Jbeta primers. Libraries were prepared by immunoSEQ multiplex PCR; TCRdb keeps only in-frame clonotypes and omits some of them. This table holds roughly 100,000 clones, 78% found once. Points on this clone: The antigen is not known.

Trimming took 6 bases from V and 4 from J; bases not matched to a gene: 16. The CDR3 extends over 17 amino acids. The germline V gene encodes CDR1 MNHEY and CDR2 SMNVEV (reference sequence). This TCR derives from a young man in good health and CMV-seronegative. J is TRBJ2-7 and V is TRBV27; 9 nucleotides agree with TRBD2. The specimen was PBMCs. CDR3 protein: CASSSRERLADGYEQYF. The DNA for the CDR3 is TGTGCCAGCAGCTCCCGCGAGCGACTAGCGGACGGTTACGAGCAGTACTTC.